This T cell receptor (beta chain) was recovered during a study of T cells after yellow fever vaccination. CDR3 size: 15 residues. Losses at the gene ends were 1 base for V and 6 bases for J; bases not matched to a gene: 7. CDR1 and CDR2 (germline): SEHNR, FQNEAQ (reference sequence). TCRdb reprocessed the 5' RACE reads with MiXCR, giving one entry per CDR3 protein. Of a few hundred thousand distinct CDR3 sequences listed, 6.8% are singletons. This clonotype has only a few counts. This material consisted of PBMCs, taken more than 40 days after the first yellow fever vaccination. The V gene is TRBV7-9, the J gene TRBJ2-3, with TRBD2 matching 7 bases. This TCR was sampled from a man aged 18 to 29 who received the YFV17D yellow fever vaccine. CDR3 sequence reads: CASSLGATSEDTQYF. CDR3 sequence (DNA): TGTGCCAGCAGCTTAGGGGCAACTAGCGAGGATACGCAGTATTTT.